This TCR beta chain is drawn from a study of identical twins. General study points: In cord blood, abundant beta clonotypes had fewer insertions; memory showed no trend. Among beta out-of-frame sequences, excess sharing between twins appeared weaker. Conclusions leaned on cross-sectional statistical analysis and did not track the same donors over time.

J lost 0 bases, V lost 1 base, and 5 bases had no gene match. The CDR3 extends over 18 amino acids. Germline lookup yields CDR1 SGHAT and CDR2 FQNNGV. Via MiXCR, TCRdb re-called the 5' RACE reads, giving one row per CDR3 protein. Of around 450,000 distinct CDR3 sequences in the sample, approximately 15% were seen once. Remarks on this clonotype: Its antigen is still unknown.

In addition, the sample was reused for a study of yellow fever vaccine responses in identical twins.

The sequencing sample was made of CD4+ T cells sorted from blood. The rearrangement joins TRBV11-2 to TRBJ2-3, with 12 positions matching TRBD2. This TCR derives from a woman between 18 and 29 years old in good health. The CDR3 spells CASSLVVLAGGSTDTQYF. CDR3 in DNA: TGTGCCAGCAGCTTAGTGGTTCTAGCGGGAGGGAGCACAGATACGCAGTATTTT.